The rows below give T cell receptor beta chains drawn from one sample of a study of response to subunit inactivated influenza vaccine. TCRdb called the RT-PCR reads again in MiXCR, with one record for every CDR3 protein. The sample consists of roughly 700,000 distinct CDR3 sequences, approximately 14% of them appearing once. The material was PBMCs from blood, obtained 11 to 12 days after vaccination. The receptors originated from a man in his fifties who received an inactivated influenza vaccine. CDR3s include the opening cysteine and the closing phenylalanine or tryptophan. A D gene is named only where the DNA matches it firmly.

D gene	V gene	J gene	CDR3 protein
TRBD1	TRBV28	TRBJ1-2	CASSSGQGIRVDGYTF
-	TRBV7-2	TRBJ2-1	CASTQPTRNEQFF
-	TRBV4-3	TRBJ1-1	CASSQERTVNTEAFF
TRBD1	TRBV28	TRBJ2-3	CATDVVAGGFIDTQYF
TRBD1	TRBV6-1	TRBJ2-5	CASSPTGAQGETQYF
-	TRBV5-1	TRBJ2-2	CASSSGDMNTGELFF
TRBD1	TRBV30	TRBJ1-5	CAWSDPYRGNQPQHF
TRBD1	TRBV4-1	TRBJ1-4	CASSQEEGAYEKLFF
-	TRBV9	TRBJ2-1	CASSVGGLAEQFF
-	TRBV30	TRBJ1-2	CAWTVRGLNYGYTF
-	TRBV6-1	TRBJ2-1	CASSEMGSTAYNEQFF
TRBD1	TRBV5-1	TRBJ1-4	CASSFTGGTNEKLFF
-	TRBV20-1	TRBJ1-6	CSAISVYSSPLHF
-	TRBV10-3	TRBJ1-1	CAISDGQVMNTEAFF
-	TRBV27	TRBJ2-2	CASSPLASTGELFF
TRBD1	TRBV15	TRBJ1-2	CATSGHTSGTVYGYTF
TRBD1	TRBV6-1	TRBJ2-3	CASRRDGTGADTQYF
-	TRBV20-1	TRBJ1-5	CSARVFGQGLDQPQHF
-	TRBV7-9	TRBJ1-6	CASSPDGNYNSPLHF
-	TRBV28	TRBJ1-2	CASRKTGRGNYGYTF
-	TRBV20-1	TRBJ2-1	CSASGTYSYNEQFF
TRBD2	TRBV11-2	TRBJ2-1	CASSVNYLGLAGGSSYNEQFF
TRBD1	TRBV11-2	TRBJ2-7	CASSPGRQGSHEQYF
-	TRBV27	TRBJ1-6	CASSLGLRSPLHF
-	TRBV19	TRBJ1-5	CASSSLSGGNQPQHF
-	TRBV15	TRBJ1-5	CATSRGAALNQPQHF
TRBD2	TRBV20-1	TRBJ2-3	CSAREGLAGVLGAQYF
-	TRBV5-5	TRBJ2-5	CASSSTSIETQYF
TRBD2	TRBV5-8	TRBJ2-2	CASSSGLAGGHTGELFF
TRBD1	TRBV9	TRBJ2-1	CASSMQLQGIPEQFF
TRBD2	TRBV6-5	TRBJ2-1	CASSYSEASGNYNEQFF
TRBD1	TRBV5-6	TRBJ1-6	CASSSSGQGIRSPLHF
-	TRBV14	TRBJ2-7	CASSHTRDNSYEQYF
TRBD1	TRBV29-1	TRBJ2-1	CSAEWDRRLYNEQFF
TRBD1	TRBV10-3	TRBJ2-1	CAISEVGTAFNEQFF
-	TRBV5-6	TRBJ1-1	CASSLARGTTEAFF
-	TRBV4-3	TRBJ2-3	CASSHDPGPSSTDTQYF
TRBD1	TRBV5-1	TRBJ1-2	CASSLAGGQVSIGYTF